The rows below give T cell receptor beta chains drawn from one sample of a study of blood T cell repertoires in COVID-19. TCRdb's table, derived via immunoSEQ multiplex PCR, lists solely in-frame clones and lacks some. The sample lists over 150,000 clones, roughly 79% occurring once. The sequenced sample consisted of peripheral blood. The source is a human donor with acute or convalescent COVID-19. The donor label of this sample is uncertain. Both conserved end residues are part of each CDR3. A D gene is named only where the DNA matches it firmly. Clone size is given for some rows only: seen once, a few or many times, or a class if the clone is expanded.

CDR3nt: TGTGCCAGCAGCTCCGGACTAGCGGGCTACAATGAGCAGTTCTTC
CDR3aa: CASSSGLAGYNEQFF
j_gene: TRBJ2-1
d_gene: TRBD2
abundance: -
v_gene: TRBV7-2

CDR3nt: TGTGCCAGCAGCGCGACGGGGTATAGCAATCAGCCCCAGCATTTT
CDR3aa: CASSATGYSNQPQHF
j_gene: TRBJ1-5
d_gene: -
abundance: -
v_gene: TRBV9

CDR3nt: TGTGCCAGCAGCCAAGACCGACAGGGGAGAGAGACCCAGTACTTC
CDR3aa: CASSQDRQGRETQYF
j_gene: TRBJ2-5
d_gene: TRBD1
abundance: -
v_gene: TRBV14

CDR3nt: TGCGCCAGCAGCTTGGTGGGGGGAGCAGGCTACGAGCAGTACTTC
CDR3aa: CASSLVGGAGYEQYF
j_gene: TRBJ2-7
d_gene: -
abundance: -
v_gene: TRBV5-1

CDR3nt: TGTGCCAGCAGCGTAGGAGGGACACGGTACCAAGAGACCCAGTACTTC
CDR3aa: CASSVGGTRYQETQYF
j_gene: TRBJ2-5
d_gene: -
abundance: -
v_gene: TRBV9

CDR3nt: TGTGCCAGCAGTTTCTCCGGGTCTCTGAACACTGAAGCTTTCTTT
CDR3aa: CASSFSGSLNTEAFF
j_gene: TRBJ1-1
d_gene: -
abundance: -
v_gene: TRBV28

CDR3nt: TGTGCCAGCAGCTTCGCGAGCAATCAGCCCCAGCATTTT
CDR3aa: CASSFASNQPQHF
j_gene: TRBJ1-5
d_gene: -
abundance: -
v_gene: TRBV7-3

CDR3nt: TGTGCCAGCAGTTACCCCTCCGGGACAGGGCCGTACGAGCAGTACTTC
CDR3aa: CASSYPSGTGPYEQYF
j_gene: TRBJ2-7
d_gene: TRBD1
abundance: -
v_gene: TRBV6-2/TRBV6-3

CDR3nt: TGTGCCAGCAGTTACCTAGGAGGAAACTATGGCTACACCTTC
CDR3aa: CASSYLGGNYGYTF
j_gene: TRBJ1-2
d_gene: -
abundance: -
v_gene: TRBV27

CDR3nt: TGTGCCAGCAGTTACGAGCGGGGGGCCTACGAGCAGTACTTC
CDR3aa: CASSYERGAYEQYF
j_gene: TRBJ2-7
d_gene: TRBD2
abundance: many
v_gene: TRBV6-2/TRBV6-3

CDR3nt: TGTGCCAGTAGTGCCGGGACAGTAAGGACCGGGGAGCTGTTTTTT
CDR3aa: CASSAGTVRTGELFF
j_gene: TRBJ2-2
d_gene: TRBD1
abundance: -
v_gene: TRBV19

CDR3nt: TGTGCCAGCAGTTGGCTAGCGGGAGAGACCTATGAGCAGTTCTTC
CDR3aa: CASSWLAGETYEQFF
j_gene: TRBJ2-1
d_gene: TRBD2
abundance: -
v_gene: TRBV28

CDR3nt: TGTGCCAGCAGTGATTGGGACAGGGTTGAAAAACTGTTTTTT
CDR3aa: CASSDWDRVEKLFF
j_gene: TRBJ1-4
d_gene: TRBD1
abundance: -
v_gene: TRBV6-1

CDR3nt: TGTGCCAGCAGCGTAGCCGAGACTGCGTGGGGGAGGGCGAAGGGAACCGGGGAGCTGTTTTTT
CDR3aa: CASSVAETAWGRAKGTGELFF
j_gene: TRBJ2-2
d_gene: TRBD2
abundance: -
v_gene: TRBV9

CDR3nt: TGTGCCAGCAGTGAATACAGGGGCACAGATACGCAGTATTTT
CDR3aa: CASSEYRGTDTQYF
j_gene: TRBJ2-3
d_gene: -
abundance: once
v_gene: TRBV2

CDR3nt: TGTGCCTGGAGTGTAAATCCTCTGAACACTGAAGCTTTCTTT
CDR3aa: CAWSVNPLNTEAFF
j_gene: TRBJ1-1
d_gene: -
abundance: -
v_gene: TRBV30

CDR3nt: TGTGCCAGCAGCTCCAGGTCCAGGCCCCTCCACTTT
CDR3aa: CASSSRSRPLHF
j_gene: TRBJ1-6
d_gene: -
abundance: few
v_gene: TRBV12-3/TRBV12-4

CDR3nt: TGTGCCTGGAGTGGCACAGCCTATGGCTACACCTTC
CDR3aa: CAWSGTAYGYTF
j_gene: TRBJ1-2
d_gene: -
abundance: -
v_gene: TRBV30

CDR3nt: TGTGCCAGCAGTTCCGCCGGGACTGTCTACGAGCAGTACTTC
CDR3aa: CASSSAGTVYEQYF
j_gene: TRBJ2-7
d_gene: -
abundance: -
v_gene: TRBV6-2/TRBV6-3

CDR3nt: TGTGCCAGCTCAACGGGACAGCTTTACGAGCAGTACTTC
CDR3aa: CASSTGQLYEQYF
j_gene: TRBJ2-7
d_gene: TRBD1
abundance: -
v_gene: TRBV18

CDR3nt: TGTGCCAGCAGTGAAGTAGCGGGAGTAGGCGGGGAGCTGTTTTTT
CDR3aa: CASSEVAGVGGELFF
j_gene: TRBJ2-2
d_gene: TRBD2
abundance: -
v_gene: TRBV9

CDR3nt: TGTGCCAGCAGTCGAGACAGGGCGTACGAGCAGTACTTC
CDR3aa: CASSRDRAYEQYF
j_gene: TRBJ2-7
d_gene: TRBD1
abundance: -
v_gene: TRBV7-2

CDR3nt: TGTGCCAGCAGCTTGACTAGCGGCAGAGGCGGGGAGCTGTTTTTT
CDR3aa: CASSLTSGRGGELFF
j_gene: TRBJ2-2
d_gene: TRBD2
abundance: -
v_gene: TRBV7-9

CDR3nt: TGTGCCAGCCGCTCGATCACTCCGATGAACACTGAAGCTTTCTTT
CDR3aa: CASRSITPMNTEAFF
j_gene: TRBJ1-1
d_gene: -
abundance: -
v_gene: TRBV27

CDR3nt: TGCGCCAGCAGCCCGGACAGCCGTTTCTACGAGCAGTACTTC
CDR3aa: CASSPDSRFYEQYF
j_gene: TRBJ2-7
d_gene: -
abundance: -
v_gene: TRBV5-1

CDR3nt: TGCGCCAGCAGCCAGCTCCTGGGGACTAGCGGCTACAATGAGCAGTTCTTC
CDR3aa: CASSQLLGTSGYNEQFF
j_gene: TRBJ2-1
d_gene: TRBD2
abundance: few
v_gene: TRBV4-3

CDR3nt: TGCGCCAGCAGCCTCGAGACTAGCGGTTACAATGAGCAGTTCTTC
CDR3aa: CASSLETSGYNEQFF
j_gene: TRBJ2-1
d_gene: TRBD2
abundance: -
v_gene: TRBV4-1

CDR3nt: TGTGCCAGCAGCTTAGATCTGGGAGGCGAAGCTTTCTTT
CDR3aa: CASSLDLGGEAFF
j_gene: TRBJ1-1
d_gene: -
abundance: -
v_gene: TRBV11-2

CDR3nt: TGCGCCAGCAGTGCTAGCGGAGGAGAGACCCAGTACTTC
CDR3aa: CASSASGGETQYF
j_gene: TRBJ2-5
d_gene: TRBD2
abundance: -
v_gene: TRBV10-2

CDR3nt: TGTGCCAGTAGTATTCGAGGGAACTCTGGAAACACCATATATTTT
CDR3aa: CASSIRGNSGNTIYF
j_gene: TRBJ1-3
d_gene: -
abundance: -
v_gene: TRBV19

CDR3nt: TGCGCCAGCAGCCAGGGAACAGGGGCCTCCTACGAGCAGTACTTC
CDR3aa: CASSQGTGASYEQYF
j_gene: TRBJ2-7
d_gene: TRBD1
abundance: once
v_gene: TRBV4-1

CDR3nt: TGTGCCAGCAGCTTAGCGGGGACTAGTCTCTTCGAGCAGTACTTC
CDR3aa: CASSLAGTSLFEQYF
j_gene: TRBJ2-7
d_gene: TRBD2
abundance: -
v_gene: TRBV7-2

CDR3nt: TGTGCCAGCTCGAGGGGGAGTGGAGCAGATACGCAGTATTTT
CDR3aa: CASSRGSGADTQYF
j_gene: TRBJ2-3
d_gene: -
abundance: -
v_gene: TRBV9

CDR3nt: TGCAGTGCCCTCACAGGGGGTGGTCAGTTCTTC
CDR3aa: CSALTGGGQFF
j_gene: TRBJ2-1
d_gene: TRBD1
abundance: -
v_gene: TRBV20-1

CDR3nt: TGTGCCAGCTCACCACTCCCCGGAGGGGTCGGGGAGACCCAGTACTTC
CDR3aa: CASSPLPGGVGETQYF
j_gene: TRBJ2-5
d_gene: -
abundance: -
v_gene: TRBV18

CDR3nt: TGTGCCAGCGGCAGGGGGTCTGCAGGGGGTGAGCAGTTCTTC
CDR3aa: CASGRGSAGGEQFF
j_gene: TRBJ2-1
d_gene: TRBD1
abundance: -
v_gene: TRBV7-2

CDR3nt: TGTGCCAGCAGTTACGCGGCCACCTACGAGCAGTACTTC
CDR3aa: CASSYAATYEQYF
j_gene: TRBJ2-7
d_gene: -
abundance: -
v_gene: TRBV6-6

CDR3nt: TGTGCCAGCAGCTTAAGTCTATTGCTAGCGGGAACCGGGGAGCTGTTTTTT
CDR3aa: CASSLSLLLAGTGELFF
j_gene: TRBJ2-2
d_gene: TRBD2
abundance: -
v_gene: TRBV11-3

CDR3nt: TGTGCCAGCAGTTACCAGGACTATCCCTACGAGCAGTACTTC
CDR3aa: CASSYQDYPYEQYF
j_gene: TRBJ2-7
d_gene: -
abundance: -
v_gene: TRBV6-6

CDR3nt: TGTGCCAGCAGCTTCAGGGGCCAAGAGACCCAGTACTTC
CDR3aa: CASSFRGQETQYF
j_gene: TRBJ2-5
d_gene: -
abundance: -
v_gene: TRBV7-7

CDR3nt: TGTGCCAGCTCACCACGAGCGGATAGTGGTTCCTACGAGCAGTACTTC
CDR3aa: CASSPRADSGSYEQYF
j_gene: TRBJ2-7
d_gene: -
abundance: -
v_gene: TRBV18

CDR3nt: TGTGCCACCAGTGACCACGATACAGGGGGCCCTTCGGGCTACACCTTC
CDR3aa: CATSDHDTGGPSGYTF
j_gene: TRBJ1-2
d_gene: TRBD1
abundance: -
v_gene: TRBV24-1

CDR3nt: TGCGCCAGCACCCTCTCTACTAGCGGGAGCCCGCCAGATACGCAGTATTTT
CDR3aa: CASTLSTSGSPPDTQYF
j_gene: TRBJ2-3
d_gene: TRBD2
abundance: -
v_gene: TRBV5-1

CDR3nt: TGTGCCAGCACCCCTTTCGGCCTAGCGGGAGTAGGGCAGTTCTTC
CDR3aa: CASTPFGLAGVGQFF
j_gene: TRBJ2-1
d_gene: TRBD2
abundance: -
v_gene: TRBV6-5

CDR3nt: -
CDR3aa: CASILGLVVYEQYF
j_gene: TRBJ2-7
d_gene: -
abundance: -
v_gene: TRBV21-1

CDR3nt: TGTGCCAGCAGTTACGGGGGCGTGGGTGGCTACACCTTC
CDR3aa: CASSYGGVGGYTF
j_gene: TRBJ1-2
d_gene: -
abundance: -
v_gene: TRBV6-5

CDR3nt: TGTGCCAGCAGCCAAGATGGGACTAGCGGGACGAACAATGAGCAGTTCTTC
CDR3aa: CASSQDGTSGTNNEQFF
j_gene: TRBJ2-1
d_gene: TRBD2
abundance: -
v_gene: TRBV4-2

CDR3nt: TGTGCCAGCAGTTACTCGCTGGGGGCCAGTTCACCCCTCCACTTT
CDR3aa: CASSYSLGASSPLHF
j_gene: TRBJ1-6
d_gene: -
abundance: -
v_gene: TRBV6-6

CDR3nt: TGTGCCAGCTCACCCCCGAGTGCAGGTAACACTGAAGCTTTCTTT
CDR3aa: CASSPPSAGNTEAFF
j_gene: TRBJ1-1
d_gene: -
abundance: -
v_gene: TRBV18

CDR3nt: TGTGCCAGTAGTACCCAGACAGGGGCGGGCAATCAGCCCCAGCATTTT
CDR3aa: CASSTQTGAGNQPQHF
j_gene: TRBJ1-5
d_gene: TRBD1
abundance: -
v_gene: TRBV19

CDR3nt: TGTGCCAGCAGTGAAGCAGGCCAGGTTTTAGGCGAGCAGTACTTC
CDR3aa: CASSEAGQVLGEQYF
j_gene: TRBJ2-7
d_gene: -
abundance: -
v_gene: TRBV2

CDR3nt: TGTGCCAGCAGTTACTCGACTGCGGGCAATCAGCCCCAGCATTTT
CDR3aa: CASSYSTAGNQPQHF
j_gene: TRBJ1-5
d_gene: -
abundance: -
v_gene: TRBV6-5

CDR3nt: TGTGCCAGCTCACCGGGACTAGCGGGATTGACCGGGGAGCTGTTTTTT
CDR3aa: CASSPGLAGLTGELFF
j_gene: TRBJ2-2
d_gene: TRBD2
abundance: -
v_gene: TRBV18

CDR3nt: TGTGCCAGTAGTGTCGGTAGCGGGAGGGCCCAAGAGACCCAGTACTTC
CDR3aa: CASSVGSGRAQETQYF
j_gene: TRBJ2-5
d_gene: TRBD2
abundance: -
v_gene: TRBV19

CDR3nt: TGCGCCAGCAGCTTCCTCGGACTAGCGGGAGTCCCAGATACGCAGTATTTT
CDR3aa: CASSFLGLAGVPDTQYF
j_gene: TRBJ2-3
d_gene: TRBD2
abundance: -
v_gene: TRBV5-1

CDR3nt: TGCGCCAGCAGGGGGGACTGGAACACCGGGGAGCTGTTTTTT
CDR3aa: CASRGDWNTGELFF
j_gene: TRBJ2-2
d_gene: -
abundance: -
v_gene: TRBV10-2

CDR3nt: TGCGCCAGCAGCCAACCCCCAGGGGCGACGAGCACAGATACGCAGTATTTT
CDR3aa: CASSQPPGATSTDTQYF
j_gene: TRBJ2-3
d_gene: -
abundance: -
v_gene: TRBV4-1

CDR3nt: TGTGCCGTCCCTCGGTTGAACACTGAAGCTTTCTTT
CDR3aa: CAVPRLNTEAFF
j_gene: TRBJ1-1
d_gene: -
abundance: -
v_gene: TRBV6-5